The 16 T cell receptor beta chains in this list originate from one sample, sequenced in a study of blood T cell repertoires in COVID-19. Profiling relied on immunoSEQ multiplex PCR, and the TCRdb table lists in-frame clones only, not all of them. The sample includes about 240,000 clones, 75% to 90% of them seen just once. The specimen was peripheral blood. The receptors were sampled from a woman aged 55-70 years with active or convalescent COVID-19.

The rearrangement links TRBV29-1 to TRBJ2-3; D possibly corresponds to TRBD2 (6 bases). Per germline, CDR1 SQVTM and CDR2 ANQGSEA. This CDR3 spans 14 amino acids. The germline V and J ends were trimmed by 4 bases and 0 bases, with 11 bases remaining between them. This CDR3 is CSVGAGTSTDTQYF. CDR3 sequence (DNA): TGCAGCGTTGGGGCAGGGACTAGCACAGATACGCAGTATTTT.

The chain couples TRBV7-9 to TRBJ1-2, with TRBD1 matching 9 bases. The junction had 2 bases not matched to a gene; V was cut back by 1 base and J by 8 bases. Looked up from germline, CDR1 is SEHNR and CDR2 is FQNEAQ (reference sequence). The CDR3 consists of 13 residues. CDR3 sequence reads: CASSLVGQGGYTF. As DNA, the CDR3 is TGTGCCAGCAGCTTAGTGGGACAGGGAGGCTACACCTTC. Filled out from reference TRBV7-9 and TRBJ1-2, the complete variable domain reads DTGVSQNPRHKITKRGQNVTFRCDPISEHNRLYWYRQTLGQGPEFLTYFQNEAQLEKSRLLSDRFSAERPKGSFSTLEIQRTEQGDSAMYLCASSLVGQGGYTFGSGTRLTVV.

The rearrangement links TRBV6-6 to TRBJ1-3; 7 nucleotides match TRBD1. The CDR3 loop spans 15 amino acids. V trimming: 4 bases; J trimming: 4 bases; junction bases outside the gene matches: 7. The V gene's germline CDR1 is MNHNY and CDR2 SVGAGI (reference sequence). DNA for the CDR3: TGTGCCAGCAGTTCAGACAGGGAGGCAGGAAACACCATATATTTT. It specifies CASSSDREAGNTIYF.

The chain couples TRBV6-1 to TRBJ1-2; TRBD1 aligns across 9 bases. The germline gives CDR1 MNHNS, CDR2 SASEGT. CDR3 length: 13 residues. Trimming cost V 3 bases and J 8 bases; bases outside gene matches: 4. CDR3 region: CASSEGQGWGYTF. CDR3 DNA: TGTGCCAGCAGTGAGGGACAGGGATGGGGCTACACCTTC.

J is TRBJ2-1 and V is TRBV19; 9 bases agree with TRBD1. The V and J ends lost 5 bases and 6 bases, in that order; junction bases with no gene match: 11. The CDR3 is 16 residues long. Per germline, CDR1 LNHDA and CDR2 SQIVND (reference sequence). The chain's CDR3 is CASSSPGTGYTNEQFF. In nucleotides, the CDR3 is TGTGCCAGTAGTTCACCCGGGACAGGGTATACCAATGAGCAGTTCTTC.

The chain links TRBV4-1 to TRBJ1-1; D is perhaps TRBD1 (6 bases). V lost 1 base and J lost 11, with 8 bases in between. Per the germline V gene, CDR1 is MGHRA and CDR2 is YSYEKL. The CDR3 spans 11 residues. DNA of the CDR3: TGCGCCAGCAGCCAAGCAGGGGAGGCTTTCTTT. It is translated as CASSQAGEAFF.

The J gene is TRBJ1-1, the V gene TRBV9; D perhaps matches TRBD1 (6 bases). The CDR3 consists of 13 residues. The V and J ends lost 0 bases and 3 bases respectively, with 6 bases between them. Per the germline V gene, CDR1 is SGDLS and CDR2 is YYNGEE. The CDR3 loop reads CASSVGQDTEAFF. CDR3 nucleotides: TGTGCCAGCAGCGTAGGACAGGACACTGAAGCTTTCTTT.

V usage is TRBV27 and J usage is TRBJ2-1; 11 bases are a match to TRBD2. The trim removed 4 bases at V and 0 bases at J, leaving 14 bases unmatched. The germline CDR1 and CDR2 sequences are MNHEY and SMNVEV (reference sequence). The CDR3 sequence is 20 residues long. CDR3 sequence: CASSSSGGVLAGDSYNEQFF. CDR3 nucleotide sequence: TGTGCCAGCAGTTCGTCGGGCGGGGTACTAGCGGGGGACTCCTACAATGAGCAGTTCTTC.

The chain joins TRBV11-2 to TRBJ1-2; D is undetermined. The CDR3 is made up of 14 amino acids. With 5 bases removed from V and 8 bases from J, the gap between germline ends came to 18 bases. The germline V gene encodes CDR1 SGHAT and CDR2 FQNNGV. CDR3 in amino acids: CASSPRLEPGGYTF. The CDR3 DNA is TGTGCCAGCAGCCCGCGACTCGAACCGGGGGGCTACACCTTC.

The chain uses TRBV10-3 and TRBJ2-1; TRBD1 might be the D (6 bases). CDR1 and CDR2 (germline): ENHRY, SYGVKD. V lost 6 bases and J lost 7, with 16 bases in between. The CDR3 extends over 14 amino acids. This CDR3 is CAIRDQKQGNEQFF. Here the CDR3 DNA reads TGTGCCATCAGAGATCAGAAACAGGGAAATGAGCAGTTCTTC.

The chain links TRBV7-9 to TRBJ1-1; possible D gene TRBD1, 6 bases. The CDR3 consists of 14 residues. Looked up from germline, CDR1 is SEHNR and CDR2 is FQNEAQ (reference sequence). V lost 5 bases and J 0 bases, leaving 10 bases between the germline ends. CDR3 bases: TGTGCCAGCAGCCGAGGACAGTTGAACACTGAAGCTTTCTTT. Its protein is CASSRGQLNTEAFF. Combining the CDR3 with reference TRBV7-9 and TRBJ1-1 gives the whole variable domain DTGVSQNPRHKITKRGQNVTFRCDPISEHNRLYWYRQTLGQGPEFLTYFQNEAQLEKSRLLSDRFSAERPKGSFSTLEIQRTEQGDSAMYLCASSRGQLNTEAFFGQGTRLTVV.

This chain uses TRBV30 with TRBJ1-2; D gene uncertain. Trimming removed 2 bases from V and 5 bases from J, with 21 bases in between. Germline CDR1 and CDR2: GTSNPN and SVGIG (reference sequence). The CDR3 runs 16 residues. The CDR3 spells CAWSSGGYGIGYGYTF. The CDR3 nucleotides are TGTGCCTGGAGTTCGGGAGGGTACGGGATAGGGTATGGCTACACCTTC.

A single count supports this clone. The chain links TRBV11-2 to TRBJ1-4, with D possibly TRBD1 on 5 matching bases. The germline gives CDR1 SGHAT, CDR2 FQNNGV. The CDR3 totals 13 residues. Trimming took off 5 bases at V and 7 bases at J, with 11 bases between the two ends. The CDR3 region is CASSPFRVEKLFF. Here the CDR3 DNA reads TGTGCCAGCAGCCCCTTCAGGGTTGAAAAACTGTTTTTT.

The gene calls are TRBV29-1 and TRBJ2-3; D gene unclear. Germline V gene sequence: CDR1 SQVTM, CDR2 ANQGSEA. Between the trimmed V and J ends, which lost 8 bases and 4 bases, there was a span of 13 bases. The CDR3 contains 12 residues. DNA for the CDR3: TGCAGCTTTCAAGGGTCGGCAGATACGCAGTATTTT. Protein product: CSFQGSADTQYF.

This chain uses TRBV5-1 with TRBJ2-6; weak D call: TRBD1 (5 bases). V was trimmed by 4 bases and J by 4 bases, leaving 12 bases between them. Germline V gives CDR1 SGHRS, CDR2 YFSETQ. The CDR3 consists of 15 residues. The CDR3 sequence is CASSTLGAGANVLTF. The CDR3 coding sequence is TGCGCCAGCAGCACGCTTGGGGCCGGGGCCAACGTCCTGACTTTC.

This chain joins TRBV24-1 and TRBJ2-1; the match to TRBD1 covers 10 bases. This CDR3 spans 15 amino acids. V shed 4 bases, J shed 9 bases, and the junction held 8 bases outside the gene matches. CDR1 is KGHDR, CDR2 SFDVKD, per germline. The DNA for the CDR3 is TGTGCCACCAGTGAAGGATCGACAGGGGGCAGTGAGCAGTTCTTC. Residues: CATSEGSTGGSEQFF.